This TCR beta chain was identified during a study of T cell responses to AZD1222 COVID-19 vaccine. Study overall: The analysis combined second doses at about 4 or about 12 weeks.

Findings and limits, study-wide: Donors were largely white British and mainly female; clonal diversity was possibly underestimated. Spike-specific TCR depth and breadth grew after two AZD1222 doses.

Germline V gene lookup returns CDR1 MNHEY and CDR2 SVGAGI. Trimming removed 3 bases at V and 1 base at J, with 9 bases between. The CDR3 loop spans 15 amino acids. This clone was detected only once. The antigen remains undetermined. Different DNA sequences within this sample yield the same CDR3. This table comes from immunoSEQ multiplex PCR, and its TCRdb copy is limited to in-frame clones, with some not included. The data show 100,000 to 150,000 clones, around 90% seen once. This receptor was obtained from an adult in good health. The specimen was peripheral blood, collected on day 0 of AZD1222 vaccination. The chain recombines TRBV6-5 with TRBJ1-4; D possibly corresponds to TRBD1 (5 bases). The CDR3 region has the DNA TGTGCCAGCAGTTATGGGGGAGGAACTAATGAAAAACTGTTTTTT. As protein: CASSYGGGTNEKLFF.